The 14 T cell receptor beta chains in this list originate from one sample, sequenced in a study of OX40 agonist ivuxolimab in advanced cancers. Sequencing was performed with immunoSEQ multiplex PCR; in TCRdb, only in-frame clones are kept and a portion is missing. The sample records around 100,000 clones, about 91% being singletons. The input for sequencing was CD4+ or CD8+ T cells sorted from blood, taken in a trial of the OX40 agonist ivuxolimab. The receptors stem from an adult with an advanced solid tumor such as melanoma, head and neck, liver or kidney cancer.

The V and J genes are TRBV6-6 and TRBJ2-3, with D perhaps assigned TRBD1 or TRBD2 (5 bases each). Germline V gives CDR1 MNHNY, CDR2 SVGAGI (reference sequence). Trimming removed 6 bases from V and 2 bases from J, with 9 bases in between. CDR3 size: 13 residues. In DNA form, the CDR3 reads TGTGCCAGCAGAAGGGACCTCACAGATACGCAGTATTTT. Its protein product is CASRRDLTDTQYF.

The chain employs TRBV7-8 and TRBJ1-1; 11 bases agree with TRBD1. The germline gives CDR1 SGHVS, CDR2 FQNEAQ. The V and J ends lost 6 bases and 6 bases, in that order; junction bases with no gene match: 6. This CDR3 is 14 amino acids long. CDR3 sequence: CASRPGTGGSEAFF. The DNA for the CDR3 is TGTGCCAGCAGGCCCGGGACAGGGGGATCTGAAGCTTTCTTT.

V usage is TRBV5-1 and J usage is TRBJ1-1, with 10 bases matching TRBD1. The ends lost 4 bases at V and 1 base at J; junction bases unmatched: 10. The CDR3 spans 17 residues. From germline, CDR1 is SGHRS and CDR2 YFSETQ. The CDR3 is CASSLLGTGVGNTEAFF. DNA for the CDR3: TGCGCCAGCAGCCTTCTAGGGACAGGGGTAGGGAACACTGAAGCTTTCTTT.

The chain uses TRBV5-1 and TRBJ1-2; 9 bases are shared with TRBD1. This CDR3 is 12 amino acids long. Germline V gene lookup returns CDR1 SGHRS and CDR2 YFSETQ. Trimming removed 4 bases from V and 8 bases from J; junction bases left unmatched: 3. The CDR3, as DNA: TGCGCCAGCAGCCCAGGACAGGGGGGCTACACCTTC. Protein product: CASSPGQGGYTF. Looking up the rest from reference TRBV5-1 and TRBJ1-2 gives the full variable domain: KAGVTQTPRYLIKTRGQQVTLSCSPISGHRSVSWYQQTPGQGLQFLFEYFSETQRNKGNFPGRFSGRQFSNSRSEMNVSTLELGDSALYLCASSPGQGGYTFGSGTRLTVV.

Details on this clone: Other nucleotide sequences from this sample produce the same CDR3. This sequence joins TRBV27 and TRBJ2-5; D is unclear. This CDR3 comprises 14 residues. The germline gives CDR1 MNHEY, CDR2 SMNVEV (reference sequence). Trimming removed 0 bases from V and 1 base from J, with 6 bases in between. CDR3 sequence: CASSLSPAQETQYF. CDR3 nucleotides: TGTGCCAGCAGTTTATCGCCGGCCCAAGAGACCCAGTACTTC.

The V gene is TRBV9, the J gene TRBJ2-3; 8 nucleotides match TRBD2. After removal of 4 bases from V and 2 bases from J, the junction contained 24 bases not matched to a gene. This CDR3 spans 21 amino acids. Germline V lookup: CDR1 SGDLS, CDR2 YYNGEE. The CDR3 nucleotides are TGTGCCAGCAGCCCCATAAGGGTCAAAGCCCGGCGGGAGGATACCACAGATACGCAGTATTTT. Its translation: CASSPIRVKARREDTTDTQYF.

Written as DNA, the CDR3 is TGTGCCACCTCTGGGGGCCTAGCGGGAAGAGAGACCCAGTACTTC. Its protein is CATSGGLAGRETQYF. The chain carries TRBV6-5 and TRBJ2-5, with 9 bases identical to TRBD2. V lost 10 bases and J lost 4; bases outside the gene matches: 13. Looked up from germline, CDR1 is MNHEY and CDR2 is SVGAGI. The CDR3 has 15 residues.

The chain recombines TRBV9 with TRBJ2-1; no definite D call. The CDR3 loop spans 15 amino acids. The germline V gene has CDR1 SGDLS and CDR2 YYNGEE. V dropped 0 bases and J dropped 4 bases, with 11 bases sitting between them. The CDR3 region has the DNA TGTGCCAGCAGCGTAGGTCCGCGGCCGTACAATGAGCAGTTCTTC. It codes for CASSVGPRPYNEQFF.

The V gene is TRBV5-5, the J gene TRBJ2-3; D not resolved. The germline V and J ends were trimmed by 0 bases and 1 base, with 3 bases remaining between them. From germline, CDR1 is SGHKS and CDR2 YYEKEE (reference sequence). This CDR3 comprises 13 residues. The CDR3 sequence: CASSLGRTDTQYF. The CDR3 DNA is TGTGCCAGCAGCTTGGGCCGCACAGATACGCAGTATTTT.

The chain is built from TRBV7-9 and TRBJ2-1, with TRBD2 as a possible D gene (6 bases). V was shortened by 3 bases and J by 0 bases, with 9 bases between the two germline ends. Germline CDR1 SEHNR, CDR2 FQNEAQ (reference sequence). The CDR3 is 15 amino acids. The CDR3 protein is CASSFGTPSYNEQFF. CDR3 in DNA: TGTGCCAGCAGCTTTGGGACTCCCTCCTACAATGAGCAGTTCTTC.

This CDR3 is CASSLLGLAVGTQYF. In nucleotides, the CDR3 is TGTGCCAGCAGTTTATTGGGACTAGCGGTTGGTACGCAGTATTTT. This chain links TRBV28 with TRBJ2-3; 11 nucleotides line up with TRBD2. Germline-derived CDR1 and CDR2 are MDHEN and SYDVKM. The CDR3 covers 15 residues. Losses at the gene ends were 1 base for V and 8 bases for J; bases not matched to a gene: 5.

V and J are TRBV6-5 and TRBJ2-3, with TRBD2 as a possible D gene (7 bases). Deletions cut 2 bases from V and 3 bases from J, with 12 bases between. Per the germline V gene, CDR1 is MNHEY and CDR2 is SVGAGI. The CDR3 has 15 residues. The CDR3 loop is CASSYGGAQTDTQYF. As DNA, the CDR3 is TGTGCCAGCAGTTACGGGGGGGCGCAGACAGATACGCAGTATTTT.

This rearrangement joins TRBV19 to TRBJ2-7; 9 bases line up with TRBD1. V dropped 10 bases and J dropped 4; count of bases not matched to a gene: 8. The CDR3 runs 13 residues. Germline V lookup: CDR1 LNHDA, CDR2 SQIVND (reference sequence). The CDR3 here is CATRDRDLYEQYF. The CDR3 DNA is TGTGCCACCCGGGACAGGGACCTATACGAGCAGTACTTC.

J is TRBJ2-3 and V is TRBV5-1; 9 nucleotides line up with TRBD2. J was trimmed by 6 bases and V by 4 bases; bases with no gene match: 12. This CDR3 is 16 amino acids long. CDR1 and CDR2 (germline): SGHRS, YFSETQ. CDR3 DNA: TGCGCCAGCAGCGCTAGCGGGGCTAGGGTTCTGGATACGCAGTATTTT. Its translation is CASSASGARVLDTQYF.